This TCR beta chain was profiled in a study of T cell responses to AZD1222 COVID-19 vaccine. The assay was immunoSEQ multiplex PCR, and TCRdb's table has in-frame clones only and misses some. Seen here are under 200,000 clones, around nine tenths observed once, and the top ten hold 5.5%. The germline V gene has CDR1 KGHDR and CDR2 SFDVKD. The V and J ends lost 0 bases and 4 bases respectively, with 8 bases between them. The CDR3 loop spans 14 amino acids. V and J are TRBV24-1 and TRBJ1-2; D remains unclear. This clonotype originated in an adult in good health. The sample in question was peripheral blood, obtained on day 0 of AZD1222 vaccination. The CDR3 nucleotides read TGTGCCACCAGTGATTTGAACAGCCGCTATGGCTACACCTTC. Translation gives CATSDLNSRYGYTF.